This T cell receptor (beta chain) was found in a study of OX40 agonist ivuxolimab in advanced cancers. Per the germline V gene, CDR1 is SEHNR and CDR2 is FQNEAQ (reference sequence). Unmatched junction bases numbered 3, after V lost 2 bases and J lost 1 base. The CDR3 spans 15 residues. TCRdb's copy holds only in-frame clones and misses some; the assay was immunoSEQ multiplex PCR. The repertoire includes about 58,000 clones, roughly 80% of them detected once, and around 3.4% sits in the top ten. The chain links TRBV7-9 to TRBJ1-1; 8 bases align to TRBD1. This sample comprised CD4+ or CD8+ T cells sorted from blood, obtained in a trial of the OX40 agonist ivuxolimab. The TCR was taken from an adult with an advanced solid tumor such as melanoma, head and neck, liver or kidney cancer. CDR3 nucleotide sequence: TGTGCCAGCAGCTTAAGGACAGGGACGAACACTGAAGCTTTCTTT. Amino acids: CASSLRTGTNTEAFF.